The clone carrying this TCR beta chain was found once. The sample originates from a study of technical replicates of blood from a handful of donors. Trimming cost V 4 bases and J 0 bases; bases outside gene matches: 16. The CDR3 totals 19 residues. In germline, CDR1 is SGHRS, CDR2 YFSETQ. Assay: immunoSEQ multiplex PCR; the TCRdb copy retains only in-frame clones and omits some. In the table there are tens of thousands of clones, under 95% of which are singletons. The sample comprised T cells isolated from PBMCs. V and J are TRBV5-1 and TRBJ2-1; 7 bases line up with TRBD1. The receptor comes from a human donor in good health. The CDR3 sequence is CASSPGQSTTPSSYNEQFF. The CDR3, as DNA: TGCGCCAGCAGCCCGGGACAGTCGACCACGCCGAGCTCCTACAATGAGCAGTTCTTC.